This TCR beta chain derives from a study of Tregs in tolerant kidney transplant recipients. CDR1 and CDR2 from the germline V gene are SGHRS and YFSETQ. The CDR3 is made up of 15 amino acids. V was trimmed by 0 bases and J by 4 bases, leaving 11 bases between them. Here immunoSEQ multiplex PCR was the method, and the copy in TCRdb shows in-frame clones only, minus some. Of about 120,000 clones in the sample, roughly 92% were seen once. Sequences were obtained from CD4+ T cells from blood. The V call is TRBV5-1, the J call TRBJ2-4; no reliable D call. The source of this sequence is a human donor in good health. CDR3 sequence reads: CASSLAVSTKNIQYF. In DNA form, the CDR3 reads TGCGCCAGCAGCTTGGCAGTTAGTACAAAAAACATTCAGTACTTC.